The rows below give T cell receptor beta chains drawn from one sample of a study of blood T cell repertoires in COVID-19. The protocol was immunoSEQ multiplex PCR, while the TCRdb copy is restricted to in-frame clones and leaves out a portion. The data contain some 400,000 clones, over 85% of them seen just once; the ten biggest clones take up around 1.7%. Sequenced input: PBMCs or T cells enriched from blood (not recorded which). These receptors were collected from a woman under 40 who had recovered from COVID-19. Each CDR3 is given without its conserved first and last residue.

j_call	v_call	cdr3_aa
TRBJ1-1	TRBV3-1/TRBV3-2	ASSQDYRGLYLNTEAF
TRBJ1-5	TRBV7-9	ASSLGDRAGNQPQH
TRBJ1-2	TRBV7-9	ASSLGGEDGYT
TRBJ1-3	TRBV5-1	ASSLVGISSGNTIY
TRBJ2-7	TRBV4-2	ASSQDLGREQY
TRBJ2-5	TRBV24-1	ATSRREETQY
TRBJ1-2	TRBV3-1/TRBV3-2	ASSQAGVTLDGYT
TRBJ1-1	TRBV29-1	SVEVGEGGLNTEAF
TRBJ1-4	TRBV18	ASSPNDREATNEKLF
TRBJ1-4	TRBV4-1	ASSQTKTGATNEKLF
TRBJ2-2	TRBV6-2/TRBV6-3	ASSYWGGETGELF
TRBJ2-1	TRBV5-1	ASSFTGLAGGRDEQF
TRBJ2-1	TRBV2	ASSELAGGLYNEQF
TRBJ1-5	TRBV27	ASSSLTGQSNQPQH
TRBJ1-1	TRBV29-1	SVAGVWTEAF
TRBJ1-2	TRBV30	AWSVLANGYT
TRBJ1-3	TRBV12-5	ASGFQGSSSGNTIY
TRBJ1-1	TRBV28	ASSLLQGSGTEAF
TRBJ2-3	TRBV10-3	AISESTRGGTDTQY
TRBJ1-6	TRBV5-1	ASSTDRRHSPLH
TRBJ2-7	TRBV6-6	ASSTSGSYEQY
TRBJ2-1	TRBV5-1	ASSFSGGALDEQF
TRBJ1-2	TRBV4-2	ASSPAGQGDDGYT
TRBJ2-1	TRBV18	ASSPPQVYNEQF
TRBJ2-1	TRBV27	ASSLLTRARVNEQF
TRBJ2-3	TRBV9	ASSPGRDTQY
TRBJ1-1	TRBV10-3	AISPQTGIVWKNTEAF
TRBJ2-7	TRBV5-1	ASSRPRQGVHEQY
TRBJ2-1	TRBV19	ASSIGDSSYNEQF
TRBJ2-7	TRBV4-1	ASSQAPQGTYEQY
TRBJ2-1	TRBV19	ASQFLANNNEQF
TRBJ1-1	TRBV3-1/TRBV3-2	ASSPRGTEAF
TRBJ2-7	TRBV5-1	ASSLGQGAREQY
TRBJ1-2	TRBV29-1	SVAHSNYGYT
TRBJ1-4	TRBV3-1/TRBV3-2	ASSFSGTRNEKLF
TRBJ1-1	TRBV29-1	SVEAGTTEAF
TRBJ2-1	TRBV28	ASSLLNNEQF
TRBJ1-1	TRBV29-1	SVDGGQGMNTEAF
TRBJ1-1	TRBV23-1	ASSQGLSDTEAF
TRBJ1-1	TRBV4-1	ASSQVQGDTEAF
TRBJ2-1	TRBV7-2	ASSGRGSGSGYNEQF
TRBJ2-3	TRBV28	ASSLIETDTQY
TRBJ2-3	TRBV6-5	ASCYTAGEGTDTQY
TRBJ1-2	TRBV10-3	AIRENRQGYGYT
TRBJ1-4	TRBV7-9	ASNMDSNEKLF
TRBJ1-6	TRBV6-5	ASSHRTGSNSPLH
TRBJ1-2	TRBV30	AWDRGGYT
TRBJ2-7	TRBV2	ASTISPQASYEQY
TRBJ1-2	TRBV5-1	ASRAGTGGGYT
TRBJ2-7	TRBV2	ASSDGSSGRSYEQY
TRBJ2-1	TRBV6-5	ASSKTSGMYNEQF
TRBJ2-7	TRBV6-6	ASSRPGLAGVTQY